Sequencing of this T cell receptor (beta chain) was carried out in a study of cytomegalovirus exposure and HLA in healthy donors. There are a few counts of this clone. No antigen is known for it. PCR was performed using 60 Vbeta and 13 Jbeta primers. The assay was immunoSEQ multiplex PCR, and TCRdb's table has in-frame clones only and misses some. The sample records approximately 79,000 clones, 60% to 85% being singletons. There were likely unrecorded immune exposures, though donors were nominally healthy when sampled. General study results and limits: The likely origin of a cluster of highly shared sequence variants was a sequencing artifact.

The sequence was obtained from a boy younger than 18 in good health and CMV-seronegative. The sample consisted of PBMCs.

The CDR3 region has the DNA TGCGCCAGCAGCTTAGGGACAGGTGCCAATGAGCAGTTCTTC. Translation: CASSLGTGANEQFF. This sequence joins TRBV5-1 and TRBJ2-1, with TRBD1 matching over 8 bases. Germline-derived CDR1 and CDR2 are SGHRS and YFSETQ. V trimming: 2 bases; J trimming: 6 bases; junction bases outside the gene matches: 4. This CDR3 has 14 residues.